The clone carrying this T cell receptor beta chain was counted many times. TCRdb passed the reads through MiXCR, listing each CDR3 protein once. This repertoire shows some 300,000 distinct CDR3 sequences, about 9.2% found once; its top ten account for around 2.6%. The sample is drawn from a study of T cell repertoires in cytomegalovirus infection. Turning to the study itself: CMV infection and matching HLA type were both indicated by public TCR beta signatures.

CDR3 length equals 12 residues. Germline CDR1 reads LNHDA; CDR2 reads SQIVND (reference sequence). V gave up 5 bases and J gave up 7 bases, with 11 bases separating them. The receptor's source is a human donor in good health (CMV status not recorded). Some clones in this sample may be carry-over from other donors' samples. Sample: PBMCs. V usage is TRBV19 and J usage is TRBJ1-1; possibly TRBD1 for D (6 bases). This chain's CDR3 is CASSGTGSEAFF. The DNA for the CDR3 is TGTGCCAGTAGTGGTACAGGGAGTGAAGCTTTCTTT.